This T cell receptor beta chain emerged from a study of tumour-infiltrating T cells in Burkitt lymphoma (dated by TCRdb to the early 2020s). For the study in its entirety: TCR repertoire data were compared against clinical outcome, and productive clonality predicted overall survival and progression-free survival independently of established prognostic factors such as age at diagnosis.

A remark on this clone: Its antigen is not yet known. Base qualities are not provided; no much larger clone lies one nucleotide away.

The library was prepared using the immunoSEQ multiplex PCR assay. This immuneACCESS table, as held by TCRdb, lists in-frame sequences with V and J called but not all clones. Of the missing ones, under half trace to an unresolved V gene in checked studies; the others have no known cause. This sample has around 1,800 clones in its table, and 15% to 20% of those were observed once. The ten top clones hold around an eighth of the sample. From a lookup of the germline V gene (reference sequence), CDR1 and CDR2 are SGHAT and FQDESV. Cut back by 1 base and 2 bases, the V and J ends lie 10 bases apart. Taken from cysteine to phenylalanine, the CDR3 has 15 residues. The DNA shown is the 45-base CDR3, in frame from base 1.

The V and J genes are TRBV11-1 and TRBJ2-3; the D gene cannot be named for sure. The sequenced sample consisted of tumor tissue. The TCR comes from a human donor with diffuse large B-cell lymphoma. The CDR3 is CASSLDGDYTDTQYF. The bases are TGTGCCAGCAGCTTAGATGGGGATTACACAGATACGCAGTATTTT. Where the CDR3 stops, the reference TRBV11-1 and TRBJ2-3 genes take over; the full variable domain is EAEVAQSPRYKITEKSQAVAFWCDPISGHATLYWYRQILGQGPELLVQFQDESVVDDSQLPKDRFSAERLKGVDSTLKIQPAELGDSAMYLCASSLDGDYTDTQYFGPGTRLTVL.